Presented here are 8 T cell receptor beta chains from one specimen sequenced in a study of blood T cell repertoires in COVID-19. Method: immunoSEQ multiplex PCR; TCRdb's copy keeps in-frame clones and lacks some. The repertoire holds around 300,000 clones, with 90% as singletons. The material sequenced was PBMCs or T cells enriched from blood (not recorded which). The source is a woman younger than 30 with acute COVID-19.

The V call is TRBV10-1, the J call TRBJ2-1; 9 nucleotides line up with TRBD2. V lost 0 bases to trimming and J lost 7 bases; unmatched junction nucleotides: 10. CDR1 is WNHNN, CDR2 SYGVQD, per germline (reference sequence). The CDR3 has 17 residues. Written as DNA, the CDR3 is TGCGCCAGCAGTGAGTCGTTGGGGGTAGCGGGAGAAAATGAGCAGTTCTTC. The encoded protein is CASSESLGVAGENEQFF.

The genes are TRBV7-9 and TRBJ2-5, with 7 positions matching TRBD1. V lost 5 bases, J lost 1 base, and 4 bases stayed unmatched. Germline CDR1 reads SEHNR; CDR2 reads FQNEAQ (reference sequence). The CDR3 consists of 14 residues. This CDR3 reads CASSGTEVQETQYF. DNA of the CDR3: TGTGCCAGCAGCGGGACAGAAGTCCAAGAGACCCAGTACTTC.

The rearrangement uses TRBV5-1 and TRBJ1-3, with TRBD1 matching 12 bases. This CDR3 is built from 17 residues. The V gene end was trimmed by 0 bases and the J gene end by 2 bases; junction bases not matched to a gene: 3. The germline gives CDR1 SGHRS, CDR2 YFSETQ. The CDR3 coding sequence is TGCGCCAGCAGCTTGGCGGGACAGGGGGCGGCTGGAAACACCATATATTTT. Translated, it gives CASSLAGQGAAGNTIYF.

The rearrangement joins TRBV15 to TRBJ2-7, with 12 bases aligning to TRBD2. Unmatched junction bases numbered 5, after V lost 3 bases and J lost 2 bases. The CDR3 consists of 16 residues. The germline gives CDR1 LNHNV, CDR2 YYDKDF (reference sequence). The CDR3 here is CATSSGLAGGPYEQYF. CDR3 sequence (DNA): TGTGCCACCAGCAGTGGGCTAGCGGGAGGGCCCTACGAGCAGTACTTC.

The chain joins TRBV19 to TRBJ2-7; TRBD2 matches at 7 bases. Germline CDR1 is LNHDA and CDR2 is SQIVND (reference sequence). J lost 3 bases, V lost 5 bases, and 13 bases had no gene match. The CDR3 runs 16 residues. CDR3 bases: TGTGCCAGTAGTCCCCGGACTAGACTGCCACTCTACGAGCAGTACTTC. Encoded protein: CASSPRTRLPLYEQYF. The variable domain in full, completed from reference TRBV19 and TRBJ2-7, reads DGGITQSPKYLFRKEGQNVTLSCEQNLNHDAMYWYRQDPGQGLRLIYYSQIVNDFQKGDIAEGYSVSREKKESFPLTVTSAQKNPTAFYLCASSPRTRLPLYEQYFGPGTRLTVT.

The CDR3, as DNA: TGTGCCAGCAGCCCCCTAGCGGGAGGGCTCACCGGGGAGCTGTTTTTT. Protein sequence: CASSPLAGGLTGELFF. V gene TRBV7-3 combines with J gene TRBJ2-2; 12 nucleotides align to TRBD2. The CDR3 has 16 amino acids. The germline gives CDR1 SGHTA, CDR2 FQGTGA. Germline trimming cut 5 bases from V and 4 bases from J; bases unmatched to any gene: 5.

This chain joins TRBV28 and TRBJ1-1; D not resolved. With 0 bases removed from V and 6 bases from J, the gap between germline ends came to 5 bases. The CDR3 has 12 residues. Germline V gives CDR1 MDHEN, CDR2 SYDVKM. The CDR3 DNA is TGTGCCAGCAGTTTATGGGCCGCTGAAGCTTTCTTT. This sequence encodes CASSLWAAEAFF.

The rearrangement links TRBV6-5 to TRBJ1-4; D not certain. The CDR3 covers 14 residues. Trimming took off 6 bases at V and 8 bases at J, with 16 bases between the two ends. CDR1 and CDR2 from the germline V gene are MNHEY and SVGAGI. The CDR3 here is CASREGGKHEKLFF. CDR3 DNA sequence: TGTGCCAGCAGGGAGGGAGGGAAACACGAAAAACTGTTTTTT.